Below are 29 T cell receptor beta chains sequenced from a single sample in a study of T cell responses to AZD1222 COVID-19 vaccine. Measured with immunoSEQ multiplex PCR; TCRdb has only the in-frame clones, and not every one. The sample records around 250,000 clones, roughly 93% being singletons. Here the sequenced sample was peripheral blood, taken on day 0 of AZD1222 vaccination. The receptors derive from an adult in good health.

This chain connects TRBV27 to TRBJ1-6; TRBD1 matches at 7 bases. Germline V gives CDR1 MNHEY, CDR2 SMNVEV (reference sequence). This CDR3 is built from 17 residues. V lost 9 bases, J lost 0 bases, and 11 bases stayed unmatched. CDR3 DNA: TGTGCCAGTAAACCAGGGACAGCCCGCTCCTATAATTCACCCCTCCACTTT. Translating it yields CASKPGTARSYNSPLHF.

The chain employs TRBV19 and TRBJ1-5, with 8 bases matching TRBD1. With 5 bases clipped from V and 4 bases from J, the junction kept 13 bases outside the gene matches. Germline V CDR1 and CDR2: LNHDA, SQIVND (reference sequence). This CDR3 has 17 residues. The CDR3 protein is CASSAQGGDKANQPQHF. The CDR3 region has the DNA TGTGCCAGTAGTGCACAGGGGGGCGATAAGGCTAATCAGCCCCAGCATTTT.

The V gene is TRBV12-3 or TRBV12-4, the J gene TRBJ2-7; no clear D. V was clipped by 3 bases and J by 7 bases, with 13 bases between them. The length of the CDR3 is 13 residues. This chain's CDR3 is CASSLQDGIEQYF. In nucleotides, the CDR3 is TGTGCCAGCAGTTTGCAGGACGGAATAGAGCAGTACTTC.

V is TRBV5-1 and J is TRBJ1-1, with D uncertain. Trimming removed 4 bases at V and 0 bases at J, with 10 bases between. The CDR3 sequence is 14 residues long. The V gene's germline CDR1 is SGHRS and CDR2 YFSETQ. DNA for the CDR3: TGCGCCAGCAGCCGGGGTACAGTGAACACTGAAGCTTTCTTT. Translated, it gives CASSRGTVNTEAFF.

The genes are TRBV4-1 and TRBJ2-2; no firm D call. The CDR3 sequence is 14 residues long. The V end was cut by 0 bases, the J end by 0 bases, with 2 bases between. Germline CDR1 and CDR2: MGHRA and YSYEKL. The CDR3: CASSQDPNTGELFF. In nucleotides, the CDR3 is TGCGCCAGCAGCCAAGATCCGAACACCGGGGAGCTGTTTTTT.

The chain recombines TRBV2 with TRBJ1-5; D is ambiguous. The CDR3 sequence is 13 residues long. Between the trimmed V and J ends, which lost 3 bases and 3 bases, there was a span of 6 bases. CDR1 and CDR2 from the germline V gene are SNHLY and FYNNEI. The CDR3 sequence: CASSDGNNQPQHF. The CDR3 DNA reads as TGTGCCAGCAGTGACGGAAACAATCAGCCCCAGCATTTT.

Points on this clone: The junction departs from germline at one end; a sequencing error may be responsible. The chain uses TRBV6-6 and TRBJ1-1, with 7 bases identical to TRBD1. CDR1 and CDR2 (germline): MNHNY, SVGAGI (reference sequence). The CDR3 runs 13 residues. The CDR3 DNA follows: TGTGCCAGCAGTTACTCAGAAGGTAGCAGGGGGGTCTTT. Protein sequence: CASSYSEGSRGVF.

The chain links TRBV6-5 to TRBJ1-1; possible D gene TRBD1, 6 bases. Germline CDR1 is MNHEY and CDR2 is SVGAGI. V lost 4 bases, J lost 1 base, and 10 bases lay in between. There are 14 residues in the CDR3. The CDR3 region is CASSLKTGNTEAFF. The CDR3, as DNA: TGTGCCAGCAGTTTAAAGACAGGGAACACTGAAGCTTTCTTT.

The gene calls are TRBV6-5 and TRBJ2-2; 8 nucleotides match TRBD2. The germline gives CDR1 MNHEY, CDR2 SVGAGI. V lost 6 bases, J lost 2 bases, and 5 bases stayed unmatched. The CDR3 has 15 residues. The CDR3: CASRPTSVNTGELFF. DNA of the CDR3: TGTGCCAGCAGACCGACTAGCGTAAACACCGGGGAGCTGTTTTTT.

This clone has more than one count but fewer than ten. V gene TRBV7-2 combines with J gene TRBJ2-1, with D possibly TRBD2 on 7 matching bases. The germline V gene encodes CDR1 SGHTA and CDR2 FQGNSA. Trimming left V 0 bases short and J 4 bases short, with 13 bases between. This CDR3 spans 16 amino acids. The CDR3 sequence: CASSLAQQGGYNEQFF. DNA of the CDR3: TGTGCCAGCAGCTTAGCGCAACAGGGAGGGTACAATGAGCAGTTCTTC.

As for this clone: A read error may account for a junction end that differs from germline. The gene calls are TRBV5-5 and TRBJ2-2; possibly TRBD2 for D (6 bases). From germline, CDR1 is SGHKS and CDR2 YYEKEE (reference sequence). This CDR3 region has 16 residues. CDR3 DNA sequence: TGTGCCAGCACCTTGCTCGGGGGTAAGGACACCGGGGAGCTGTTTTTT. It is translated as CASTLLGGKDTGELFF.

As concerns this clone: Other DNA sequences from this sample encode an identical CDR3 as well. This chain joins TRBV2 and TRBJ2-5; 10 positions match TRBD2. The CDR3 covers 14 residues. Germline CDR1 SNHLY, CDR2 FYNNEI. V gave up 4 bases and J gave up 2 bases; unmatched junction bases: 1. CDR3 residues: CASSGTSGQETQYF. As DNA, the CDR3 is TGTGCCAGCAGTGGGACTAGCGGACAAGAGACCCAGTACTTC.

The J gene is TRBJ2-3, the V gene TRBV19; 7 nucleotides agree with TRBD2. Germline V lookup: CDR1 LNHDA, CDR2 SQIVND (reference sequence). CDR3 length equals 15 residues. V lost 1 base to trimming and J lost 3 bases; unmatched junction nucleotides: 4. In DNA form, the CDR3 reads TGTGCCAGTAGTATAGGGGCGGGAGTTACAGATACGCAGTATTTT. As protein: CASSIGAGVTDTQYF.

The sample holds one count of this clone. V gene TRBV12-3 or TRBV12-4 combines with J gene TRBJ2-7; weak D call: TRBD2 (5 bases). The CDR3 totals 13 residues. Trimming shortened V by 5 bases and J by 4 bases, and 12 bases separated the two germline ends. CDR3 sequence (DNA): TGTGCCAGCAGTCGGGATCGTTTTTACGAGCAGTACTTC. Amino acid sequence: CASSRDRFYEQYF.

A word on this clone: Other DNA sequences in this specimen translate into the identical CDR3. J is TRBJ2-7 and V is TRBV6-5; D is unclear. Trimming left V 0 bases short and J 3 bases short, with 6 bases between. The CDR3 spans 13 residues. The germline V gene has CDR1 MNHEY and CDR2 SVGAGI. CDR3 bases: TGTGCCAGCAGTTACTCGAGGCTCTACGAGCAGTACTTC. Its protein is CASSYSRLYEQYF.

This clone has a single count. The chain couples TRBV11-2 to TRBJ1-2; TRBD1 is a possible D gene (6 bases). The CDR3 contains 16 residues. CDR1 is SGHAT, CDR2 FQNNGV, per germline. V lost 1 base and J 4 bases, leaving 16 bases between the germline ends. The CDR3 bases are TGTGCCAGCAGCTTAGGTAGACAGGTCTACCTCTATGGCTACACCTTC. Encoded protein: CASSLGRQVYLYGYTF.

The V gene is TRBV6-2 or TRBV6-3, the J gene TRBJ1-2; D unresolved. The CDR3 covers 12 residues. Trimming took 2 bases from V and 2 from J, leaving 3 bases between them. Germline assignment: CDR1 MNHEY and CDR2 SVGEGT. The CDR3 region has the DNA TGTGCCAGCAGTTACGGGAACTATGGCTACACCTTC. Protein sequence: CASSYGNYGYTF.

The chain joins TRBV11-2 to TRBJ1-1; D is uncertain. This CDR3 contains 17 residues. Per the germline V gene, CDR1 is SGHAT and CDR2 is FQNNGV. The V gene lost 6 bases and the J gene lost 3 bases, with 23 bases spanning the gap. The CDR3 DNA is TGTGCCAGCAGACCAGCGTTTAGGGTAGCGAAGGACACTGAAGCTTTCTTT. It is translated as CASRPAFRVAKDTEAFF.

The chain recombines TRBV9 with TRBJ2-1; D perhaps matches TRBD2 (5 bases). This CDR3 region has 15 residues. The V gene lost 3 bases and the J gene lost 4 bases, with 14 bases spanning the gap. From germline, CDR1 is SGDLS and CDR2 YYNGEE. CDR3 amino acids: CASSGAMAGYNEQFF. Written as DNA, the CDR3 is TGTGCCAGCAGCGGAGCGATGGCGGGTTACAATGAGCAGTTCTTC.

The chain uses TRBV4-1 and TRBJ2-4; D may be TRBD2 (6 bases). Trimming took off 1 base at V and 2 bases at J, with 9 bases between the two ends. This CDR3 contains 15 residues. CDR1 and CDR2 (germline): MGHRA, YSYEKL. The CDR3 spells CASSQAGRTKNIQYF. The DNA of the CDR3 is TGCGCCAGCAGCCAAGCGGGGAGGACCAAAAACATTCAGTACTTC.

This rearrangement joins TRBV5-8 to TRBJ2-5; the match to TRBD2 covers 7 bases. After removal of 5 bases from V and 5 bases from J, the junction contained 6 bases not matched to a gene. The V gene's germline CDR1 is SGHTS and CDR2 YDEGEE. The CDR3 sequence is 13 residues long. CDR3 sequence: CASRPSGEETQYF. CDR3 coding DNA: TGTGCCAGCAGGCCGAGCGGGGAGGAGACCCAGTACTTC. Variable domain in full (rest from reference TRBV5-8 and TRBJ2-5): EAGVTQSPTHLIKTRGQQATLRCSPISGHTSVYWYQQALGLGLQFLLWYDEGEERNRGNFPPRFSGRQFPNYSSELNVNALELEDSALYLCASRPSGEETQYFGPGTRLLVL.

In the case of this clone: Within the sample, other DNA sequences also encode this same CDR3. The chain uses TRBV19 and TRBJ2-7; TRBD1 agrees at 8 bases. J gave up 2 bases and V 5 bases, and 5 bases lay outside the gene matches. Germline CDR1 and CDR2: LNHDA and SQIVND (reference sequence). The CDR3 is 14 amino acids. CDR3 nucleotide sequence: TGTGCCAGTAGTTCCGGACAGGGAGCCTACGAGCAGTACTTC. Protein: CASSSGQGAYEQYF.

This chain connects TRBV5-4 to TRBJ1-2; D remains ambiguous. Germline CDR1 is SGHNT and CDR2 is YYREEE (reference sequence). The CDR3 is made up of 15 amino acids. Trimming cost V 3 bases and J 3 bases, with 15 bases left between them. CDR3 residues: CASSSRGSVDYGYTF. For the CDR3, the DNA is TGTGCCAGCAGCTCCCGAGGGAGTGTCGACTATGGCTACACCTTC. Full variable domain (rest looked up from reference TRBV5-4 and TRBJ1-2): ETGVTQSPTHLIKTRGQQVTLRCSSQSGHNTVSWYQQALGQGPQFIFQYYREEENGRGNFPPRFSGLQFPNYSSELNVNALELDDSALYLCASSSRGSVDYGYTFGSGTRLTVV.

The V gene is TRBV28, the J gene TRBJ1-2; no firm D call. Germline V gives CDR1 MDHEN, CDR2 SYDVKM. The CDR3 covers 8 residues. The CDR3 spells CADYGYTF. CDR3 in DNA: TGTGCAGACTATGGCTACACCTTC.

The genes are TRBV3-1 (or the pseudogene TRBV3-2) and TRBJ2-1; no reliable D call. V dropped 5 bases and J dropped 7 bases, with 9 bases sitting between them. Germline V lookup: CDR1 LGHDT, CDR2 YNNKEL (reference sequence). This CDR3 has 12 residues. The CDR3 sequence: CASSFLRNEQFF. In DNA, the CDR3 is TGTGCCAGCAGCTTTCTACGGAATGAGCAGTTCTTC.

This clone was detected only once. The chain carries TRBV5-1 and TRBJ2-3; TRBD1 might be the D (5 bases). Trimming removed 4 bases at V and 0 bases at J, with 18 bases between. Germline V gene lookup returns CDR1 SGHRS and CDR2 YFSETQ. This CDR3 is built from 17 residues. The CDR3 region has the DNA TGCGCCAGCAGCCCCCTCTACAGGACACTAAGCACAGATACGCAGTATTTT. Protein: CASSPLYRTLSTDTQYF.

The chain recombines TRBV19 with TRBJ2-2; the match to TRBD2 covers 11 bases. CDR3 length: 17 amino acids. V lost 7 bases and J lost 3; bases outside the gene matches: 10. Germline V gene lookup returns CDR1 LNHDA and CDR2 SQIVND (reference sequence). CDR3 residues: CASTFFTSGRYTGELFF. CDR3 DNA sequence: TGTGCCAGTACCTTCTTCACTAGCGGGAGATACACCGGGGAGCTGTTTTTT.

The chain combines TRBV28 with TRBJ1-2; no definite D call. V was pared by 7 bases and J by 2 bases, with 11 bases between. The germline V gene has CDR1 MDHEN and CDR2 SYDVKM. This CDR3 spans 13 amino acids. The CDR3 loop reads CASNEALNYGYTF. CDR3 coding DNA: TGTGCCAGCAACGAGGCCCTAAACTATGGCTACACCTTC.

Here the CDR3 DNA reads TGTGCCAGCAGCCCCGGGCAGGCCTCCTACGAGCAGTACTTC. Its translation is CASSPGQASYEQYF. The chain recombines TRBV7-9 with TRBJ2-7; D is unclear. The ends were cut back, 5 bases at V and 0 bases at J, with 11 bases in the middle. There are 14 residues in the CDR3. Germline CDR1 reads SEHNR; CDR2 reads FQNEAQ (reference sequence).